This is a list of T cell receptor beta chains from one sample in a study of metastatic and nonmetastatic thyroid tumors. TCRdb redid the clone calls on the PCR reads using MiXCR. Of roughly 40,000 clones listed, less than 20% are singletons. The sample was blood. The receptor set was obtained from a female donor with papillary thyroid cancer or a benign thyroid nodule (not recorded which). Some clones in this sample may be carry-over from other donors' samples. The CDR3 runs from the conserved cysteine through the conserved F or W. D genes are given only for firm matches. Size values are once, few and many counts, or a class for expanded clones, and some rows have none.

TRBD2	TRBV14	16	TRBJ2-1	many	TGTGCCAGCAGCCAACTAGCGGGAGGGCCCAACAATGAGCAGTTCTTC	CASSQLAGGPNNEQFF
TRBD1	TRBV7-9	14	TRBJ1-1	many	TGTGCCAGCTCAGGGGGAGGAAGAAATACTGAAGCTTTCTTT	CASSGGGRNTEAFF
NA	TRBV30	12	TRBJ1-2	NA	TGTGCCTGGAGTCGGACGGTCGGTGGCTACACCTTC	CAWSRTVGGYTF
NA	TRBV6-4	13	TRBJ1-1	many	TGTGCCAGCAGTACACGAGCGAACACTGAAGCTTTCTTT	CASSTRANTEAFF
NA	TRBV6-1	15	TRBJ2-1	NA	TGTGCCAGCAGGCGGGCTAGCTGGGGCCCAAATGAGCAGTTCTTC	CASRRASWGPNEQFF
TRBD1	TRBV4-1	16	TRBJ2-6	many	TGCGCCAGCAGCCCCGACAGGGGACCTGGGGCCAACGTCCTGACTTTC	CASSPDRGPGANVLTF
NA	TRBV11-2	16	TRBJ2-1	many	TGTGCCAGCAGCTTAGAAGGGACGGAGTCTTACAATGAGCAGTTCTTC	CASSLEGTESYNEQFF
NA	TRBV6-1	12	TRBJ1-5	many	TGTGCCAGCAGGGGGGTCAATCAGCCCCAGCATTTT	CASRGVNQPQHF
NA	TRBV30	13	TRBJ2-2	few	TGTTCCTGGGTGGGGTGGAACACCGGGGAGCTGTTTTTT	CSWVGWNTGELFF
TRBD1	TRBV2	15	TRBJ2-7	medium-sized	TGTGCCTTAGGGGGCTCCGGGACAGGGGCCCACGAGCAGTACTTC	CALGGSGTGAHEQYF
TRBD2	TRBV5-1	17	TRBJ2-3	many	TGCGCCAGCAGCCCTGCGACTAGCGGGAGGGCCCTCGATACGCAGTATTTT	CASSPATSGRALDTQYF
NA	TRBV5-8	12	TRBJ2-7	NA	TGTGTCAGCAGCCCGGATCTCCACGAGCAGTACTTC	CVSSPDLHEQYF
NA	TRBV11-2	14	TRBJ1-4	many	TGTGCCAGCAGCTTTGCGGGGGGCTATGAAAAACTGTTTTTT	CASSFAGGYEKLFF
NA	TRBV2	12	TRBJ2-4	many	TGTGCCATAAGAATGGGCGGAAACATTCAGTACTTC	CAIRMGGNIQYF
TRBD1	TRBV6-1	13	TRBJ1-2	few	TGTGCCAGCAGTCTGGGACAGCAGGGGGGCTACACCTTC	CASSLGQQGGYTF
NA	TRBV7-9	14	TRBJ2-7	many	TGTGCCAGCAGCTTAGGTGGCAGCGCCTACGAGCAGTACTTC	CASSLGGSAYEQYF